The 21 T cell receptor beta chains presented below share a single source sample, sequenced in a study of T cell repertoires and HLA-DP antigens (dated by TCRdb to 2016 to 2018). The library was obtained by the immunoSEQ multiplex PCR assay. TCRdb holds this immuneACCESS table with in-frame rearrangements only. Some clones are missing; in checked studies, unresolved V genes explain under half, and the rest has no known cause. In this sample the table shows about 73,000 clones, roughly 77% of which occur a single time. Jointly, the top ten make up 1.5% to 2% of the sample. No antigen is known for these receptors. Sequencing was performed on CD4+ T cells from PBMCs. All receptors derive from a man aged 60 to 69 in good health and CMV-seronegative.

The chain has TRBV28 and TRBJ2-1; the match to TRBD2 covers 9 bases. CDR3 length: 13 residues. The V gene's germline CDR1 is MDHEN and CDR2 SYDVKM. J was trimmed by 8 bases and V by 8 bases; bases with no gene match: 7. The CDR3 DNA follows: TGTGCCAGCGGGATAGCGGGGGACCATGAGCAGTTCTTC. Protein: CASGIAGDHEQFF.

The table lists this clone with a few counts. This chain joins TRBV7-9 and TRBJ1-5, with D possibly being TRBD1 (5 bases). V lost 1 base and J 1 base, leaving 8 bases between the germline ends. CDR3 length: 15 residues. Germline CDR1 and CDR2: SEHNR and FQNEAQ (reference sequence). This CDR3 reads CASSLGQGSNQPQHF. CDR3 DNA sequence: TGTGCCAGCAGCTTAGGGCAGGGCAGCAATCAGCCCCAGCATTTT. The full variable domain, in which reference TRBV7-9 and TRBJ1-5 provide the parts outside the CDR3, is DTGVSQNPRHKITKRGQNVTFRCDPISEHNRLYWYRQTLGQGPEFLTYFQNEAQLEKSRLLSDRFSAERPKGSFSTLEIQRTEQGDSAMYLCASSLGQGSNQPQHFGDGTRLSIL.

The chain links TRBV5-6 to TRBJ1-5; D might be TRBD1 (5 bases). The CDR3 length is 15 residues. Germline V gives CDR1 SGHDT, CDR2 YYEEEE. Trimming shortened V by 3 bases and J by 6 bases, and 16 bases separated the two germline ends. CDR3 nucleotide sequence: TGTGCCAGCAGCTGGGGGGACTCCCCTACTCAGCCCCAGCATTTT. This sequence encodes CASSWGDSPTQPQHF.

The chain is built from TRBV5-4 and TRBJ2-1; D not certain. Germline V gene sequence: CDR1 SGHNT, CDR2 YYREEE (reference sequence). The CDR3 spans 15 residues. The V gene lost 0 bases and the J gene lost 6 bases, with 13 bases spanning the gap. In DNA, the CDR3 is TGTGCCAGCAGCTTGGCCAATAATATCGGCAATGAGCAGTTCTTC. Protein product: CASSLANNIGNEQFF.

This chain connects TRBV19 to TRBJ2-1; D might be TRBD2 (5 bases). V was cut by 3 bases and J by 6 bases, with 9 bases left in between. Germline CDR1 LNHDA, CDR2 SQIVND (reference sequence). The CDR3 totals 13 residues. Written as DNA, the CDR3 is TGTGCCAGTAGTATCGGGAATTCCAATGAGCAGTTCTTC. Translating gives CASSIGNSNEQFF.

This chain joins TRBV7-9 and TRBJ2-3; TRBD2 matches 12 bases. The V segment lost 3 bases and the J segment 4 bases; nucleotides outside the gene matches: 5. The CDR3 extends over 16 amino acids. CDR1 is SEHNR and CDR2 is FQNEAQ in the germline V gene (reference sequence). The CDR3 DNA follows: TGTGCCAGCAGCTTCAAGACTAGCGGGGGCGCAGATACGCAGTATTTT. This gives the protein CASSFKTSGGADTQYF.

CDR3 in amino acids: CASSAADTQYF. Written as DNA, the CDR3 is TGTGCCAGCTCCGCAGCAGATACGCAGTATTTT. This chain joins TRBV18 and TRBJ2-3; D is unresolved. V shed 6 bases and J shed 4 bases, with 5 bases lying between them. This CDR3 is built from 11 residues. Germline-derived CDR1 and CDR2 are KGHSH and LQKENI.

This chain uses TRBV27 with TRBJ1-1; possible D gene TRBD1, 5 bases. V dropped 8 bases and J dropped 1 base, with 23 bases sitting between them. This CDR3 is 17 amino acids long. The germline CDR1 and CDR2 sequences are MNHEY and SMNVEV (reference sequence). DNA of the CDR3: TGTGCCAGCGGCCCCCGGTGGGACGCCTTTCAGAACACTGAAGCTTTCTTT. Its protein product is CASGPRWDAFQNTEAFF.

This clone was observed a few times. This sequence joins TRBV6-6 and TRBJ2-4, with D possibly matching TRBD1 (6 bases). Germline assignment: CDR1 MNHNY and CDR2 SVGAGI (reference sequence). This CDR3 contains 14 residues. Trimming shortened V by 5 bases and J by 0 bases, and 8 bases separated the two germline ends. CDR3 DNA sequence: TGTGCCAGCAGTCCGGACAGAGCCAAAAACATTCAGTACTTC. The encoded protein is CASSPDRAKNIQYF.

This clone has a handful of counts. The chain joins TRBV7-9 to TRBJ1-5, with D possibly matching TRBD1 (5 bases). The CDR3 runs to 13 residues. V lost 5 bases and J lost 3, with 8 bases in between. CDR1 and CDR2 from the germline V gene are SEHNR and FQNEAQ (reference sequence). CDR3 protein: CASSLGANQPQHF. The CDR3 DNA sequence: TGTGCCAGCAGCCTAGGGGCCAATCAGCCCCAGCATTTT.

This rearrangement joins TRBV9 to TRBJ1-3; 9 bases agree with TRBD1. This CDR3 region has 16 residues. Germline V lookup: CDR1 SGDLS, CDR2 YYNGEE. Trimming at V came to 3 bases and at J to 4 bases, leaving 8 bases not matched to a gene. CDR3: CASSAGTGMAGNTIYF. The CDR3 coding sequence is TGTGCCAGCAGCGCCGGGACAGGGATGGCAGGAAACACCATATATTTT.

V and J are TRBV28 and TRBJ1-1, with 7 bases matching TRBD1. The CDR3 contains 17 residues. Trimming removed 2 bases from V and 0 bases from J; junction bases left unmatched: 9. Per the germline V gene, CDR1 is MDHEN and CDR2 is SYDVKM. The DNA for the CDR3 is TGTGCCAGCAGTTTAATTCTTACAGGGGTTTTGAACACTGAAGCTTTCTTT. This codes for CASSLILTGVLNTEAFF.

The rearrangement links TRBV30 to TRBJ1-4; D not resolved. Trimming removed 2 bases from V and 0 bases from J, with 7 bases in between. Germline CDR1 GTSNPN, CDR2 SVGIG (reference sequence). The CDR3 extends over 14 amino acids. The CDR3 is CAWSLVSTNEKLFF. The CDR3, as DNA: TGTGCCTGGAGTCTAGTCTCAACTAATGAAAAACTGTTTTTT. The full variable domain, completed using reference TRBV30 and TRBJ1-4, is SQTIHQWPATLVQPVGSPLSLECTVEGTSNPNLYWYRQAAGRGLQLLFYSVGIGQISSEVPQNLSASRPQDRQFILSSKKLLLSDSGFYLCAWSLVSTNEKLFFGSGTQLSVL.

This rearrangement joins TRBV29-1 to TRBJ1-1; the match to TRBD1 covers 8 bases. The CDR3 loop spans 13 amino acids. The ends lost 0 bases at V and 6 bases at J; junction bases unmatched: 3. Germline-derived CDR1 and CDR2 are SQVTM and ANQGSEA. The CDR3 loop reads CSVEEDRAPEAFF. The CDR3 region has the DNA TGCAGCGTTGAAGAGGACAGGGCCCCTGAAGCTTTCTTT.

A single count supports this clone. The CDR3 bases are TGTGCCACCAGCAGATCTCGTCCGGGGACCGCGAGTTACTATGGCTACACCTTC. Protein sequence: CATSRSRPGTASYYGYTF. The J gene is TRBJ1-2, the V gene TRBV15, with D possibly being TRBD1 (5 bases). Trimming took off 2 bases at V and 3 bases at J, with 22 bases between the two ends. Germline CDR1 reads LNHNV; CDR2 reads YYDKDF (reference sequence). This CDR3 is built from 18 residues.

Written as DNA, the CDR3 is TGTGCCAGCAGCCCTACCGGGACAGAAGCCAATTATGGCTACACCTTC. Translating it yields CASSPTGTEANYGYTF. The J gene is TRBJ1-2, the V gene TRBV7-2, with 7 positions matching TRBD1. V shed 5 bases and J 5 bases; nucleotides not matched to a gene: 14. In germline, CDR1 is SGHTA, CDR2 FQGNSA. This CDR3 is 16 amino acids long.

This sequence joins TRBV6-5 and TRBJ1-2; possibly TRBD1 for D (6 bases). The CDR3 loop spans 13 amino acids. Trimming took 6 bases from V and 8 from J, leaving 16 bases between them. CDR1 is MNHEY and CDR2 is SVGAGI in the germline V gene. As DNA, the CDR3 is TGTGCCAGCAGGGGAACAGGGTTCGACGGCTACACCTTC. Translation gives CASRGTGFDGYTF.

The rearrangement links TRBV6-1 to TRBJ1-1; tentative D call: TRBD1 (5 bases). Germline V gene lookup returns CDR1 MNHNS and CDR2 SASEGT. V lost 4 bases to trimming and J lost 5 bases, with 14 bases between them. CDR3 length equals 14 residues. The CDR3 DNA follows: TGTGCCAGCAGTGTCCGGGGGTCGTGGACTGAAGCTTTCTTT. Translated, it gives CASSVRGSWTEAFF.

The chain couples TRBV5-1 to TRBJ2-3, with D possibly being TRBD1 (5 bases). Germline loops: CDR1 SGHRS, CDR2 YFSETQ. The CDR3 runs 15 residues. V was clipped by 4 bases and J by 0 bases, with 12 bases between them. This chain's CDR3 is CASSLDSPSTDTQYF. The DNA for the CDR3 is TGCGCCAGCAGCCTCGACAGTCCTAGCACAGATACGCAGTATTTT.

The chain links TRBV10-1 to TRBJ2-3; D remains unclear. Per the germline V gene, CDR1 is WNHNN and CDR2 is SYGVQD (reference sequence). With 4 bases removed from V and 2 bases from J, the gap between germline ends came to 10 bases. The CDR3 is 14 amino acids. The CDR3 DNA reads TGCGCCAGCAGTGCTTGGCACATCACAGATACGCAGTATTTT. Its translation is CASSAWHITDTQYF.

V gene TRBV2 combines with J gene TRBJ1-2; perhaps TRBD1 as D (6 bases). The CDR3 covers 14 residues. Germline V CDR1 and CDR2: SNHLY, FYNNEI. Trimming took 8 bases from V and 6 from J, leaving 19 bases between them. The CDR3: CASGLGGRRDGYTF. CDR3 nucleotide sequence: TGTGCCAGCGGTTTAGGGGGAAGGAGGGATGGCTACACCTTC.